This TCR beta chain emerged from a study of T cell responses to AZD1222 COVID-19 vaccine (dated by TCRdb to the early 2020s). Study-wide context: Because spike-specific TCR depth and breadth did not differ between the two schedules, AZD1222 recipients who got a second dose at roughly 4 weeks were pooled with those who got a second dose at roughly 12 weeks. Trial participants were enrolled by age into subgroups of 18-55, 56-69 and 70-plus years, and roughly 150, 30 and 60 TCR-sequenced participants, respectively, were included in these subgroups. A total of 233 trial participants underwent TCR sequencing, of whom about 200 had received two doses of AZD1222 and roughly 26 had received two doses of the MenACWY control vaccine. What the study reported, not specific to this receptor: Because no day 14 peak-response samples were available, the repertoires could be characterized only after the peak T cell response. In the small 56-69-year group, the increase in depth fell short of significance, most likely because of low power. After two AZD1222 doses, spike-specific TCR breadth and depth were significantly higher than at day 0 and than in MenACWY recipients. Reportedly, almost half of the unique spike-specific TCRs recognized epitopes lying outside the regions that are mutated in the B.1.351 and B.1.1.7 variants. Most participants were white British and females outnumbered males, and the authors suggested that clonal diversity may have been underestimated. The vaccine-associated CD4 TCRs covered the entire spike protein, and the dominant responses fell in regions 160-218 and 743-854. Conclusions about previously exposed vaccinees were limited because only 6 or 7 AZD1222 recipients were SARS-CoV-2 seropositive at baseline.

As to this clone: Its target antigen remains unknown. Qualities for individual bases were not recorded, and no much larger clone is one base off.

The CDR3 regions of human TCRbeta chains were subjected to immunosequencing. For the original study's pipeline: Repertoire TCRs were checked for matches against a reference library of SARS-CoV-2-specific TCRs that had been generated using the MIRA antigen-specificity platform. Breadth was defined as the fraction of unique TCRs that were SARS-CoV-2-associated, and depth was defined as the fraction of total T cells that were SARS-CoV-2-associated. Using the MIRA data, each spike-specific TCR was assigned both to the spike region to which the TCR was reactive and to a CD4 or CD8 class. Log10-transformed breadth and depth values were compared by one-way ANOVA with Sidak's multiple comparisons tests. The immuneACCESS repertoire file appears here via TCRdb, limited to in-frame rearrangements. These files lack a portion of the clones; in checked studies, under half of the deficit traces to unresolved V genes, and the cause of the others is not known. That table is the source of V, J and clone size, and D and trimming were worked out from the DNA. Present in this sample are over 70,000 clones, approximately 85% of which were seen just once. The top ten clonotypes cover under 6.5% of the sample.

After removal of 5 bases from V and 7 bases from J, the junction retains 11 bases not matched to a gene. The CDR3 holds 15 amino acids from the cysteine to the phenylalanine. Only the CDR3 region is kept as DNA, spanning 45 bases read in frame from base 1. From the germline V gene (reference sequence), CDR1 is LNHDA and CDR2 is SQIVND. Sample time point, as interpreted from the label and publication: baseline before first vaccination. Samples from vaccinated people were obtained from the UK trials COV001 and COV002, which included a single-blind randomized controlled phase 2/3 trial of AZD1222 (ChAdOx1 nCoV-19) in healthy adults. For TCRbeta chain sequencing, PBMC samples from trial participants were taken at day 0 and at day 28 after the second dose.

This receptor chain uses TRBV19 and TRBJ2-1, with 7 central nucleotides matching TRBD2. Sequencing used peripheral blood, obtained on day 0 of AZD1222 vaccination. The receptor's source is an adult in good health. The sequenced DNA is TGTGCCAGTAGTGGGTCCGCGGGAGTCCGGAATGAGCAGTTCTTC. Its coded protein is CASSGSAGVRNEQFF.